The clone carrying this TCR beta chain was detected only a few times. The antigen remains undetermined. This sample was included in a study of vaccination and CD4 T cells after COVID-19. Turning to the study itself: Samples taken post-COVID came a median roughly 100 days after diagnosis, ranging from 35 to 161.

The treatment is: approximately nine-day PBMC culture with coronavirus spike peptide pools or control peptides (ViraFEST assay). Dates of positive PCR ran from March to December 2020, before US Alpha, Beta and Delta variants. PBMCs, plated at roughly 2 million per well, were grown in the presence of roughly 9.8 IU/ml IL-2 and approximately 9 ug/ml peptide pools. The CDR3 runs to 13 residues. V lost 2 bases to trimming and J lost 4 bases, with 8 bases between them. Germline V gene data show CDR1 as SGHTA and CDR2 as FQGTGA. The Oncomine TCR Beta short-read assay sequenced DNA from cultured CD4+ T cells. Cultured CD4+ T cells yielded the extracted genomic DNA. TCRdb called the PCR reads again in MiXCR, with one record for every CDR3 protein. The sample lists some 20,000 distinct CDR3 sequences, 35% to 50% occurring once.

The receptor was isolated from a human donor who had recovered from COVID-19. Specimen: CD4+ T cells from blood, cultured in vitro. V gene TRBV7-3 combines with J gene TRBJ1-1; no firm D call. CDR3 sequence (DNA): TGTGCCAGCAGCTTAGGGCAGAGCACTGAAGCTTTCTTT. Amino acid sequence: CASSLGQSTEAFF.